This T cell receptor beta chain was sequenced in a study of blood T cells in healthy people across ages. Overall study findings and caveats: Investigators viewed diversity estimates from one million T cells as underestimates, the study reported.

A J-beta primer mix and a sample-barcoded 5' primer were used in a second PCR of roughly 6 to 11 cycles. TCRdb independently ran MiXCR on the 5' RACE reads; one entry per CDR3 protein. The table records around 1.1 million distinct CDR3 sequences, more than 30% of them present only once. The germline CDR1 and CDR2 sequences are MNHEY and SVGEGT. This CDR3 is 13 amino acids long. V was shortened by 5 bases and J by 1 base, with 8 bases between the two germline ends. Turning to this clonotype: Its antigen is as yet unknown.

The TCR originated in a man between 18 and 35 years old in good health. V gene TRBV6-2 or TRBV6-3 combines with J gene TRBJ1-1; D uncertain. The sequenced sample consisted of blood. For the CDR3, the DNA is TGTGCCAGCAGTGTACTGCAGAACACTGAAGCTTTCTTT. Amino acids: CASSVLQNTEAFF.